A selection of T cell receptor beta chains follows, all from one sample in a study of blood T cell dynamics during melanoma immunotherapy. The method was immunoSEQ multiplex PCR; TCRdb's version includes in-frame clones alone and lacks a portion of them. Of 3,600 or so clones in the sample, roughly 97% were seen once. The sequencing here drew on effector memory CD8+ T cells from blood, taken from a patient treated with checkpoint blockade. The source is a human donor with melanoma. The CDR3 runs from the conserved cysteine through the conserved F or W. A D gene is named only where the DNA matches it firmly. The size field is filled for only some rows; it gives once, few, many or a size class.

>TRBV19|TRBJ2-1|NA|TRBD2
TGTGCCAGTAGTATAGTAGCGGGAGGGCCCAATGAGCAGTTCTTC
CASSIVAGGPNEQFF
>TRBV5-4|TRBJ1-5|NA|NA
TGTGCCAGCAGCCTGGACAGAAATCAGCCCCAGCATTTT
CASSLDRNQPQHF
>TRBV6-6|TRBJ2-7|NA|NA
TGTGCCAGCAGTTACTCGAGTCGTGGCGAGCAGTACTTC
CASSYSSRGEQYF
>TRBV27|TRBJ2-1|once|TRBD2
TGTGCCAGCAGCCCCGGGACTAGCGGGAACAATGAGCAGTTCTTC
CASSPGTSGNNEQFF
>TRBV5-5|TRBJ2-3|NA|TRBD2
TGTGCCAGCAGTATTCCCCCGGGGCTAGCGGGAGGTACAGATACGCAGTATTTT
CASSIPPGLAGGTDTQYF
>TRBV4-1|TRBJ2-3|NA|NA
TGCGCCAGCAGCCAAGCCTTGCGGGAACGCACAGATACGCAGTATTTT
CASSQALRERTDTQYF
>TRBV10-3|TRBJ1-1|NA|NA
TGTGCCATCAGTGAGGGTGTTGAAGCTTTCTTT
CAISEGVEAFF
>TRBV19|TRBJ2-7|NA|NA
TGTGCCAGTAGTATCGCCCCGGAGGAGATCTACGAGCAGTACTTC
CASSIAPEEIYEQYF
>TRBV4-3|TRBJ2-1|NA|NA
TGCGCCAGCAGCCACGACGCTCGGCAGGGCCCACCCTACAATGAGCAGTTCTTC
CASSHDARQGPPYNEQFF
>TRBV6-1|TRBJ2-1|NA|NA
TGTGCCAGCAGTGAAATCGAGGGACCGTCCTACAATGAGCAGTTCTTC
CASSEIEGPSYNEQFF
>TRBV6-6|TRBJ1-1|NA|NA
TGTGCCAGCAGCACCGACAGCACTGAAGCTTTCTTT
CASSTDSTEAFF
>TRBV6-5|TRBJ2-6|once|NA
TGTGCCAGCAGTTACTCGCTACGGCTGGAGGCCAACGTCCTGACTTTC
CASSYSLRLEANVLTF
>TRBV27|TRBJ2-3|NA|NA
TGTGCCAGCAGTTTTTTCAGGGGTAGAACAGATACGCAGTATTTT
CASSFFRGRTDTQYF
>TRBV28|TRBJ2-5|NA|NA
TGTGCCAGCAGTTTAGGATTGGGGAACCAAGAGACCCAGTACTTC
CASSLGLGNQETQYF
>TRBV4-2|TRBJ2-7|NA|TRBD1
TGTGCCAGCAGCGAATACAGGGGTGGGTACGAGCAGTACTTC
CASSEYRGGYEQYF
>TRBV27|TRBJ2-1|NA|NA
TGTGCCAGCAGTTTGGGGCTAGCTTACAATGAGCAGTTCTTC
CASSLGLAYNEQFF
>TRBV27|TRBJ2-1|NA|TRBD2
TGTGCCAGCAGTTTGCTAGCGGGAGGGAGGTTCGATGAGCAGTTCTTC
CASSLLAGGRFDEQFF
>TRBV14|TRBJ2-2|NA|TRBD1
TGTGCCAGCAGCCAAGAGCCACGGACAGGGGTTGGAAACACCGGGGAGCTGTTTTTT
CASSQEPRTGVGNTGELFF
>TRBV30|TRBJ1-5|NA|TRBD1
TGTGCCTGGAGTACAGGGGATAGCAATCAGCCCCAGCATTTT
CAWSTGDSNQPQHF
>TRBV28|TRBJ2-2|NA|TRBD2
TGTGCCAGCAGTTTATACCTAGCGGGAGGGACCGGGGAGCTGTTTTTT
CASSLYLAGGTGELFF
>TRBV7-3|TRBJ2-1|NA|NA
TGTGCCAGCAGCTTAATTCCCTCGTCTGAATACAATGAGCAGTTCTTC
CASSLIPSSEYNEQFF
>TRBV28|TRBJ1-5|NA|TRBD1
TGTGCCAGCAGTTTATCAGGGGGCGGGCAGCCCCAGCATTTT
CASSLSGGGQPQHF
>TRBV7-3|TRBJ1-1|NA|NA
TGTGCCAGCAGTCAGGCGATGAACACTGAAGCTTTCTTT
CASSQAMNTEAFF
>TRBV19|TRBJ2-1|NA|NA
TGTGCCAGTAGTCCCCGGGGTGATGAGCAGTTCTTC
CASSPRGDEQFF
>TRBV21-1|TRBJ1-5|NA|NA
TGTGCCAGCAGCAAAGGCGGGGGGAGGGGCAATCAGCCCCAGCATTTT
CASSKGGGRGNQPQHF
>TRBV5-6|TRBJ2-1|NA|NA
TGTGCCAGCAGCCCAGGGGCCTCCTACAATGAGCAGTTCTTC
CASSPGASYNEQFF
>TRBV28|TRBJ2-3|NA|TRBD2
TGTGCCAGCAGTTACCGGGAGGCCGCTAGCACAGATACGCAGTATTTT
CASSYREAASTDTQYF
>TRBV6-5|TRBJ1-2|NA|NA
TGTGCCAGCAGTTACCCCGACGGGGTGCGGGGCTATGGCTACACCTTC
CASSYPDGVRGYGYTF
>TRBV27|TRBJ2-5|NA|TRBD2
TGTGCCAGCAGAGGGACTAGCGCTAACCAAGAGACCCAGTACTTC
CASRGTSANQETQYF